The 27 T cell receptor beta chains below come from one sample, sequenced in a study of blood T cell repertoires in COVID-19. Clones were sequenced by immunoSEQ multiplex PCR, and TCRdb holds only the in-frame ones, with some missing. The sample has around 84,000 clones, over 65% seen once. Sequencing input: peripheral blood. These receptors all come from a man aged 45-65 years with active or convalescent COVID-19.

The chain joins TRBV2 to TRBJ2-1; 7 bases agree with TRBD1. J lost 3 bases, V lost 6 bases, and 5 bases had no gene match. CDR1 and CDR2 (germline): SNHLY, FYNNEI. This CDR3 comprises 14 residues. DNA for the CDR3: TGTGCCAGCAGAAGTGGGACAGACTACAATGAGCAGTTCTTC. Protein product: CASRSGTDYNEQFF.

This rearrangement joins TRBV15 to TRBJ2-3, with TRBD2 as a possible D gene (6 bases). The germline CDR1 and CDR2 sequences are LNHNV and YYDKDF (reference sequence). The CDR3 loop spans 20 amino acids. The ends were cut back, 5 bases at V and 0 bases at J, with 27 bases in the middle. For the CDR3, the DNA is TGTGCCACCAGCGGACCTTCCGGGAGCCGTTTGGGTTATAGCACAGATACGCAGTATTTT. Protein: CATSGPSGSRLGYSTDTQYF.

The chain carries TRBV6-5 and TRBJ1-5; weak D call: TRBD1 (5 bases). The V gene lost 6 bases and the J gene lost 5 bases, with 14 bases spanning the gap. Germline CDR1 MNHEY, CDR2 SVGAGI. CDR3 size: 14 residues. CDR3 nucleotides: TGTGCCAGCAGCCTTAGGGGAGGGGATCAGCCCCAGCATTTT. Its translation: CASSLRGGDQPQHF.

V is TRBV28 and J is TRBJ2-1; maybe TRBD2 (5 bases). This CDR3 region has 14 residues. CDR1 is MDHEN and CDR2 is SYDVKM in the germline V gene. V gave up 7 bases and J gave up 5 bases, with 15 bases separating them. The CDR3 protein is CASTNGRGNNEQFF. As DNA, the CDR3 is TGTGCCAGCACTAACGGCCGAGGGAACAATGAGCAGTTCTTC.

This chain joins TRBV6-2 or TRBV6-3 and TRBJ2-3; 8 bases fit TRBD2. The V segment lost 6 bases and the J segment 8 bases; nucleotides outside the gene matches: 16. This CDR3 spans 16 amino acids. Germline V gene lookup returns CDR1 MNHEY and CDR2 SVGEGT. CDR3 in amino acids: CASSPLSGASVGTQYF. The CDR3 DNA is TGTGCCAGCAGCCCTCTTAGCGGGGCGAGTGTTGGTACGCAGTATTTT.

The chain employs TRBV6-6 and TRBJ1-5; tentative D call: TRBD1 (5 bases). V lost 5 bases, J lost 3 bases, and 14 bases lay in between. CDR1 MNHNY and CDR2 SVGAGI come from the germline V gene (reference sequence). The CDR3 consists of 15 residues. The CDR3 spells CASSVGGGFNQPQHF. The DNA of the CDR3 is TGTGCCAGCAGTGTCGGCGGGGGATTCAATCAGCCCCAGCATTTT.

V is TRBV19 and J is TRBJ2-1; TRBD2 aligns across 9 bases. The CDR3 has 17 residues. Germline CDR1 reads LNHDA; CDR2 reads SQIVND (reference sequence). After removal of 7 bases from V and 4 bases from J, the junction contained 14 bases not matched to a gene. As DNA, the CDR3 is TGTGCCAGTACCGGCGGCGGGGGGGCCTTTGGGTACAATGAGCAGTTCTTC. Its protein product is CASTGGGGAFGYNEQFF.

The rearrangement links TRBV7-2 to TRBJ2-7, with 8 bases identical to TRBD1. The V segment lost 1 base and the J segment 6 bases; nucleotides outside the gene matches: 8. Per the germline V gene, CDR1 is SGHTA and CDR2 is FQGNSA. The CDR3 length is 15 residues. As DNA, the CDR3 is TGTGCCAGCAGCTTAGATTGGGACAGGAGAAGCGAGCAGTACTTC. This gives the protein CASSLDWDRRSEQYF.

The chain is built from TRBV14 and TRBJ2-3, with D tentatively TRBD2 (6 bases). The germline V gene has CDR1 SGHDN and CDR2 FVKESK. The V gene lost 0 bases and the J gene lost 1 base, with 14 bases spanning the gap. The CDR3 has 17 amino acids. This CDR3 reads CASSQDGAGFGTDTQYF. In DNA, the CDR3 is TGTGCCAGCAGCCAAGATGGGGCGGGGTTCGGCACAGATACGCAGTATTTT.

This clone appeared once. The genes are TRBV11-3 and TRBJ2-3, with 9 bases aligning to TRBD2. The V gene end was trimmed by 5 bases and the J gene end by 0 bases; junction bases not matched to a gene: 6. Looked up from germline, CDR1 is SGHNT and CDR2 is YENEEA. The length of the CDR3 is 16 residues. CDR3 in DNA: TGTGCCAGCAGCCCTCTAGCGGGGACTAGCACAGATACGCAGTATTTT. Its protein is CASSPLAGTSTDTQYF. Drawing the rest from reference TRBV11-3 and TRBJ2-3, the complete variable domain is EAGVVQSPRYKIIEKKQPVAFWCNPISGHNTLYWYLQNLGQGPELLIRYENEEAVDDSQLPKDRFSAERLKGVDSTLKIQPAELGDSAVYLCASSPLAGTSTDTQYFGPGTRLTVL.

This chain uses TRBV15 with TRBJ2-3; D possibly corresponds to TRBD1 (7 bases). The germline gives CDR1 LNHNV, CDR2 YYDKDF (reference sequence). The CDR3 is 18 residues long. V lost 1 base and J 3 bases, leaving 20 bases between the germline ends. CDR3 DNA: TGTGCCACCAGCAGAGGCTCCCCTAACAGGGGAGGAACAGATACGCAGTATTTT. Protein: CATSRGSPNRGGTDTQYF.

J is TRBJ2-3 and V is TRBV4-1, with 7 bases aligning to TRBD1. CDR1 is MGHRA, CDR2 YSYEKL, per germline. The V and J ends lost 3 bases and 0 bases, in that order; junction bases with no gene match: 9. CDR3 length: 17 amino acids. This chain's CDR3 is CASSHWRTGFSTDTQYF. For the CDR3, the DNA is TGCGCCAGCAGCCATTGGAGGACAGGATTTAGCACAGATACGCAGTATTTT.

The CDR3 coding sequence is TGTGCCAGCAGTTCCTACCTATCGAACACTGAAGCTTTCTTT. This sequence encodes CASSSYLSNTEAFF. This sequence joins TRBV28 and TRBJ1-1; D call uncertain. The ends were cut back, 4 bases at V and 1 base at J, with 10 bases in the middle. Germline lookup yields CDR1 MDHEN and CDR2 SYDVKM. There are 14 residues in the CDR3.

The J gene is TRBJ2-3, the V gene TRBV13; D perhaps matches TRBD2 (7 bases). Trimming removed 6 bases from V and 3 bases from J, with 13 bases in between. This CDR3 contains 14 residues. CDR1 is PRHDT, CDR2 FYEKMQ, per germline (reference sequence). Here the CDR3 DNA reads TGTGCCAGCAGGCTGCGGGGGCTTACAGATACGCAGTATTTT. It specifies CASRLRGLTDTQYF.

The V and J genes are TRBV5-1 and TRBJ2-2; a weak D match, TRBD1 (6 bases). CDR1 is SGHRS, CDR2 YFSETQ, per germline. The V gene lost 3 bases and the J gene lost 1 base, with 7 bases spanning the gap. There are 14 residues in the CDR3. CDR3 protein: CASSSGQNTGELFF. CDR3 nucleotides: TGCGCCAGCAGCTCGGGACAGAACACCGGGGAGCTGTTTTTT.

V gene TRBV4-1 combines with J gene TRBJ1-1, with D perhaps TRBD1 (5 bases). Germline V gene sequence: CDR1 MGHRA, CDR2 YSYEKL. Trimming removed 1 base from V and 6 bases from J, with 18 bases in between. This CDR3 is 16 amino acids long. The CDR3 coding sequence is TGCGCCAGCAGCCAAGTGGGACTAGGAAACAACGCTGAAGCTTTCTTT. Amino acids: CASSQVGLGNNAEAFF.

The chain combines TRBV11-1 with TRBJ2-5; weak D call: TRBD2 (5 bases). The ends were cut back, 2 bases at V and 5 bases at J, with 12 bases in the middle. Germline-derived CDR1 and CDR2 are SGHAT and FQDESV (reference sequence). This CDR3 has 14 residues. The CDR3 region is CASSLRRTGETQYF. The DNA of the CDR3 is TGTGCCAGCAGCTTAAGGAGGACTGGGGAGACCCAGTACTTC.

This clone turned up a few times. The V gene is TRBV5-6, the J gene TRBJ2-2; D gene ambiguous. The CDR3 is made up of 12 amino acids. The V gene lost 4 bases and the J gene lost 3 bases, with 4 bases spanning the gap. CDR1 is SGHDT, CDR2 YYEEEE, per germline. The CDR3 spells CASSTYTGELFF. The CDR3 bases are TGTGCCAGCAGCACATACACCGGGGAGCTGTTTTTT.

The chain links TRBV6-1 to TRBJ1-1; possible D gene TRBD1, 5 bases. The germline CDR1 and CDR2 sequences are MNHNS and SASEGT. The CDR3 loop spans 15 amino acids. V was cut by 3 bases and J by 4 bases, with 15 bases left in between. The chain's CDR3 is CASSDQGLSGTEAFF. The CDR3 nucleotides are TGTGCCAGCAGTGACCAGGGTCTATCTGGCACTGAAGCTTTCTTT.

The count of this clone is one. The chain carries TRBV6-2 or TRBV6-3 and TRBJ1-4; 9 bases agree with TRBD1. The junction had 12 bases not matched to a gene; V was cut back by 5 bases and J by 8 bases. The CDR3 contains 16 residues. Germline values: CDR1 MNHEY, CDR2 SVGEGT. The CDR3 nucleotides read TGTGCCAGCAGTGAGGACAGGGGAGGAGTAGAAGAAAAACTGTTTTTT. Protein: CASSEDRGGVEEKLFF.

A single count supports this clone. This chain uses TRBV4-3 with TRBJ2-1, with TRBD1 identical over 8 bases. Germline assignment: CDR1 LGHNA and CDR2 YSLEER. The CDR3 spans 15 residues. V was clipped by 0 bases and J by 5 bases; unmatched bases: 3. CDR3 sequence: CASSQDQGADNEQFF. DNA for the CDR3: TGCGCCAGCAGCCAAGATCAGGGGGCGGACAATGAGCAGTTCTTC.

V usage is TRBV9 and J usage is TRBJ1-6, with 7 bases lining up with TRBD1. CDR1 is SGDLS, CDR2 YYNGEE, per germline. The V segment lost 1 base and the J segment 10 bases; nucleotides outside the gene matches: 5. This CDR3 contains 14 residues. The CDR3 region is CASSVTGEDSPLHF. CDR3 bases: TGTGCCAGCAGCGTAACAGGGGAGGACTCACCCCTCCACTTT.

This chain uses TRBV3-1 (or the pseudogene TRBV3-2) with TRBJ1-2; maybe TRBD1 (6 bases). There are 13 residues in the CDR3. From germline, CDR1 is LGHDT and CDR2 YNNKEL (reference sequence). V was shortened by 4 bases and J by 3 bases, with 9 bases between the two germline ends. The DNA of the CDR3 is TGTGCCAGCAGCCCCCAGGGGTACTATGGCTACACCTTC. Its translation: CASSPQGYYGYTF.

The sample holds a few counts of this clone. The genes are TRBV5-5 and TRBJ1-5; weak D call: TRBD1 (5 bases). The CDR3 spans 14 residues. Trimming stripped 4 bases from V and 7 bases from J, with 15 bases between. CDR1 and CDR2 (germline): SGHKS, YYEKEE (reference sequence). The DNA of the CDR3 is TGTGCCAGCAGCCCGGGGGGGGTCCAACAGCCCCAGCATTTT. As protein: CASSPGGVQQPQHF.

This clone has just a few counts. V is TRBV6-1 and J is TRBJ1-6; TRBD1 is a possible D gene (5 bases). V lost 1 base, J lost 13 bases, and 11 bases lay in between. Germline loops: CDR1 MNHNS, CDR2 SASEGT. This CDR3 has 13 residues. CDR3 region: CASSEEGRAPLHF. The CDR3 DNA follows: TGTGCCAGCAGTGAAGAGGGCAGGGCTCCCCTCCACTTT.

This chain uses TRBV7-2 with TRBJ2-7, with 11 bases identical to TRBD1. The CDR3 loop spans 16 amino acids. Trimming removed 4 bases from V and 2 bases from J; junction bases left unmatched: 7. Looked up from germline, CDR1 is SGHTA and CDR2 is FQGNSA. The DNA of the CDR3 is TGTGCCAGCAGCTCAACGCCGGGACAGGGGGCCTACGAGCAGTACTTC. Amino acid sequence: CASSSTPGQGAYEQYF.

V is TRBV6-6 and J is TRBJ2-7; TRBD2 agrees at 9 bases. V lost 6 bases and J lost 1; bases outside the gene matches: 13. The CDR3 spans 17 residues. Germline V lookup: CDR1 MNHNY, CDR2 SVGAGI (reference sequence). CDR3 residues: CASSRNLRGGDSYEQYF. As DNA, the CDR3 is TGTGCCAGCAGCCGAAACCTCCGCGGGGGGGATTCCTACGAGCAGTACTTC.